Listed below are T cell receptor beta chains from one sample, sequenced in a study of T-cell memory formation after mild COVID-19. TCRdb itself ran the 5' RACE reads through MiXCR, one entry per CDR3 protein. The data contain 300,000 to 400,000 distinct CDR3 sequences, approximately 15% of them singletons. Sequencing input: PBMCs or a T cell subset sorted from them (not recorded which). The receptors shown here come from a man between 18 and 29 years old who had mild COVID-19 (a few samples of this study predate the infection). Cell type and time point are not known. Each CDR3 is given with its conserved first and last residue. The D gene is left open where the match is weak. The size of a clone is reported for some rows only, either as once, few or many, or as a class for expanded clones.

D | J | V | size | DNA | CDR3
- | TRBJ1-2 | TRBV29-1 | few | TGCAGCGTTGAAGGGCAGGGTTACTATGGCTACACCTTC | CSVEGQGYYGYTF
TRBD1 | TRBJ1-2 | TRBV6-6 | many | TGTGCCAGCAGCCCGGACAGGGGGCTGGGTGGCTACACCTTC | CASSPDRGLGGYTF
- | TRBJ1-5 | TRBV7-9 | - | TGTGCCAGCAGCTCCGTTGAATCCCCCCAGCATTTT | CASSSVESPQHF
- | TRBJ1-5 | TRBV6-6 | - | TGTGCCAGCATTCCCGGGGGGGGGCAGCCCCAGCATTTT | CASIPGGGQPQHF
- | TRBJ2-7 | TRBV28 | - | TGTGCCAGCAGTTTTTCCCCGCGTAAGCAGTACTTC | CASSFSPRKQYF
- | TRBJ1-1 | TRBV4-2 | few | TGTGCCAGCAGCCAAGCCCTAGACAGGGAAGCTTTCTTT | CASSQALDREAFF
TRBD2 | TRBJ2-1 | TRBV7-2 | many | TGTGCCAGCAGCTCTAGCGGGGGGTACTACAATGAGCAGTTCTTC | CASSSSGGYYNEQFF
- | TRBJ2-7 | TRBV20-1 | few | TGCAGTGCGGAAATCCGGGACACAACCTACGAGCAGTACTTC | CSAEIRDTTYEQYF
TRBD1 | TRBJ1-5 | TRBV20-1 | - | TGCAGTGCAACCCGGGACAGGCGCAATCAGCCCCAGCATTTT | CSATRDRRNQPQHF
- | TRBJ1-1 | TRBV29-1 | - | TGCAGCGCCGTCGAAAGGGGCACTGAAGCTTTCTTT | CSAVERGTEAFF
- | TRBJ1-1 | TRBV20-1 | few | TGCAGTGCTCGGACGGTGAACACTGAAGCTTTCTTT | CSARTVNTEAFF
TRBD2 | TRBJ2-5 | TRBV7-9 | few | TGTGCCAGCAGCGGTAGCGGGGTACAGGCGGCCCAGTACTTC | CASSGSGVQAAQYF
- | TRBJ2-2 | TRBV19 | - | TGTGCCAGTAGTATCCCTCCCGGGGAGCTGTTTTTT | CASSIPPGELFF
TRBD1 | TRBJ1-2 | TRBV6-5 | - | TGTGCCAGCAGAGCCGTCACAGGGGCCCCGCGGGGTCATGGCTACACCTTC | CASRAVTGAPRGHGYTF
- | TRBJ2-5 | TRBV4-3 | many | TGCGCCAGCAGCCAAGTAACGGAGACCCAGTACTTC | CASSQVTETQYF
- | TRBJ1-3 | TRBV5-1 | few | TGCGCCAGCAGCTTGGTGGGCAGCTCTGGAAACACCATATATTTT | CASSLVGSSGNTIYF
- | TRBJ2-3 | TRBV4-3 | few | TGCGCCAGCAGCCAAAAGGGGGCCGGGACTAGCACAGATACGCAGTATTTT | CASSQKGAGTSTDTQYF
TRBD1 | TRBJ1-6 | TRBV5-4 | - | TGTGCCAGCAGAGGCAGGGGGCCGGAGTCACCCCTCCACTTT | CASRGRGPESPLHF
- | TRBJ2-5 | TRBV7-6 | few | TGTGCCAGCAGCTTAGGGGCTAGCGAAGAGACCCAGTACTTC | CASSLGASEETQYF
- | TRBJ2-7 | TRBV11-2 | - | TGTGCCAGCAGCTCCGGACATTACTACGAGCAGTACTTC | CASSSGHYYEQYF
- | TRBJ1-5 | TRBV5-5 | - | TGTGCCAGACTGCACGGGGGCAGCAATCAGCCCCAGCATTTT | CARLHGGSNQPQHF
- | TRBJ2-7 | TRBV7-9 | few | TGTGCCAGCAGCCCCGCGCTATTGGGGACTGCAGCCTACGAGCAGTACTTC | CASSPALLGTAAYEQYF
- | TRBJ1-1 | TRBV5-1 | few | TGCGCCAGCAACGGGGACGGGAACACTGAAGCTTTCTTT | CASNGDGNTEAFF
- | TRBJ1-1 | TRBV18 | - | TGTGCCAGCTCACCGAAGGTGTTGCTGAACACTGAAGCTTTCTTT | CASSPKVLLNTEAFF
- | TRBJ1-6 | TRBV7-2 | - | TGTGCCAGCAGCTTATGGGGTCTTTCACCCCTCCACTTT | CASSLWGLSPLHF
TRBD1 | TRBJ1-2 | TRBV7-9 | few | TGTGCCAGCAGCTTCCTCGACAGGGATTATGGCTACACCTTC | CASSFLDRDYGYTF
TRBD1 | TRBJ1-2 | TRBV11-2 | few | TGTGCCAGCACCCCTGGGACAGGCCTCTATGGCTACACCTTC | CASTPGTGLYGYTF
- | TRBJ2-3 | TRBV7-3 | - | TGTGCCAGCAGCTTGACAGCGGGAGATACGCAGTATTTT | CASSLTAGDTQYF
- | TRBJ1-6 | TRBV5-1 | few | TGCGCCAGCAGCTTGGAGCTGCAGGACGGATCACCCCTCCACTTT | CASSLELQDGSPLHF
- | TRBJ2-5 | TRBV2 | - | TGTGCCAGCAGTGGGGACGGGGATGTAAAGACCCAGTACTTC | CASSGDGDVKTQYF
- | TRBJ2-1 | TRBV4-3 | few | TGCGCCAGCAGCCAAGGGCGGCGAATCACCGATGAGCAGTTCTTC | CASSQGRRITDEQFF
- | TRBJ1-5 | TRBV6-1 | few | TGTGCCAGCAGTCCCTCTGGACACCACTATAGCAATCAGCCCCAGCATTTT | CASSPSGHHYSNQPQHF
TRBD2 | TRBJ2-3 | TRBV24-1 | few | TGTGCCACCAGTGACCTTCAGCGGGGAAAGACAGATACGCAGTATTTT | CATSDLQRGKTDTQYF
- | TRBJ2-4 | TRBV20-1 | few | TGCAGTGCTACGATCACGGGGGGCCTAGCCAAAAACATTCAGTACTTC | CSATITGGLAKNIQYF
TRBD1 | TRBJ2-7 | TRBV5-6 | - | TGTGCCAGCAGCGCGGGGACAGGGCACGAGCAGTACTTC | CASSAGTGHEQYF
- | TRBJ2-1 | TRBV19 | - | TGTGCCACGACTAAGCGGGTTAGCTCCTACAATGAGCAGTTCTTC | CATTKRVSSYNEQFF
- | TRBJ2-3 | TRBV25-1 | - | TGTGCCAGCAGCGGGGATGGGCGGGGCACAGATACGCAGTATTTT | CASSGDGRGTDTQYF
TRBD1 | TRBJ2-7 | TRBV2 | many | TGTGCCAGCAGTGATGGTACAGGGGAATTTGACGAGCAGTACTTC | CASSDGTGEFDEQYF
- | TRBJ2-7 | TRBV27 | few | TGTGCCAGCAGTTTCGGCAGCACCTACGAGCAGTACTTC | CASSFGSTYEQYF
- | TRBJ1-5 | TRBV28 | few | TGTGCCAGCAGCCCATCCACGCCCGAAGGGGGCAATCAGCCCCAGCATTTT | CASSPSTPEGGNQPQHF
TRBD1 | TRBJ1-4 | TRBV9 | few | TGTGCCAGCAGCGAGGGACAGGGCACCGAAAAACTGTTTTTT | CASSEGQGTEKLFF
- | TRBJ1-1 | TRBV12-3/TRBV12-4 | - | TGTGCCAGCAGCTCCAAGCAGAACACTGAAGCTTTCTTT | CASSSKQNTEAFF
TRBD2 | TRBJ2-1 | TRBV19 | - | TGTGCCAGTAGTATATCTGGCGGGGGGGCCCCAAATGAGCAGTTCTTC | CASSISGGGAPNEQFF
- | TRBJ2-2 | TRBV4-3 | - | TGCGCCAGCAGCCAAGAAGAAGTGACAGTTAACACCGGGGAGCTGTTTTTT | CASSQEEVTVNTGELFF
- | TRBJ2-6 | TRBV21-1 | few | TGTGCCAGCAGCCTCTGGGCAGCTTCTGGGGCCAACGTCCTGACTTTC | CASSLWAASGANVLTF
- | TRBJ1-1 | TRBV27 | many | TGTGCCAGCAGAAGGCTCGAGGGGAACACTGAAGCTTTCTTT | CASRRLEGNTEAFF
- | TRBJ2-5 | TRBV3-1 | few | TGTGCCAGCCATGGTCGGCGGGGAGAGACCCAGTACTTC | CASHGRRGETQYF
- | TRBJ1-2 | TRBV4-1 | few | TGCGCCAGCAGGGGGATTAACTATGGCTACACCTTC | CASRGINYGYTF
TRBD1 | TRBJ1-6 | TRBV7-2 | few | TGTGCCAGCAGCTTGGGACAGTCCTTTGCACCCCTCCACTTT | CASSLGQSFAPLHF
- | TRBJ2-4 | TRBV5-1 | few | TGCGCCAGCAGCTTGTCCGGAGCCAAAAACATTCAGTACTTC | CASSLSGAKNIQYF
TRBD1 | TRBJ2-2 | TRBV7-9 | many | TGTGCCAGCAGCTCCGGGACAGGGGGCACCGGGGAGCTGTTTTTT | CASSSGTGGTGELFF
TRBD2 | TRBJ2-3 | TRBV9 | - | TGTGCCAGCAGCTTCAACCCGCTAGCGGTAACAGATACGCAGTATTTT | CASSFNPLAVTDTQYF
- | TRBJ1-2 | TRBV4-2 | - | TGTGCCAGCGCCCCGTCCCGAAGCCGCGAATTCTATGGCTACACCTTC | CASAPSRSREFYGYTF
TRBD1 | TRBJ1-1 | TRBV28 | - | TGTGCCAGCAGATCCGGGACAGGGTTTATGAGGACTGAAGCTTTCTTT | CASRSGTGFMRTEAFF
- | TRBJ1-3 | TRBV4-3 | few | TGCGCCAGCAGCCAAGGGTTGGGCTCTGGAAACACCATATATTTT | CASSQGLGSGNTIYF
TRBD1 | TRBJ1-1 | TRBV14 | - | TGTGCCAGCAGCCCAAAACCGGGACAGCTGAACACTGAAGCTTTCTTT | CASSPKPGQLNTEAFF
- | TRBJ2-1 | TRBV20-1 | - | TGCAGTGCTAGGACGGGGAACTACAATGAGCAGTTCTTC | CSARTGNYNEQFF
- | TRBJ1-4 | TRBV6-2/TRBV6-3 | - | TGTGCCAGCTACGGGAACTTTAATGAAAAACTGTTTTTT | CASYGNFNEKLFF
- | TRBJ1-2 | TRBV7-2 | few | TGTGCCAGCAGCTTACGGGGGGGACGGTACTATGGCTACACCTTC | CASSLRGGRYYGYTF